The TCR beta chain under discussion was sequenced for a study of blood T cell repertoires in COVID-19. Study overall: Donors in the United States, Italy and Spain gave samples during acute or convalescent COVID-19. PBMCs, B-cell-depleted T cells, or T cells provided the cDNA or gDNA that made up the material.

How the authors handled the data: Counts of nucleated cells, estimated from reference gene primer amplification, were obtained. This table comes from immunoSEQ multiplex PCR, and its TCRdb copy is limited to in-frame clones, with some not included. V, J and clone size are those of that table, while D and trimming were read from the DNA. The sample records 100,000 to 150,000 clones, roughly 87% being singletons. The CDR3 contains 16 residues. Trimming at V came to 2 bases and at J to 5 bases, leaving 13 bases not matched to a gene. Germline lookup yields CDR1 SGHRS and CDR2 YFSETQ. This clonotype originated in a human donor in a cohort sampled during active COVID-19. Sequenced input: peripheral blood. The rearrangement joins TRBV5-1 to TRBJ2-7; 7 bases match TRBD1. The CDR3: CASSLGVGTAGHEQYF. As DNA, the CDR3 is TGCGCCAGCAGCTTAGGCGTCGGGACAGCCGGCCACGAGCAGTACTTC.